This TCR beta chain was sequenced during a study of blood T cell repertoires in COVID-19. For the study at large: Sites in the United States, Italy and Spain provided acute and convalescent COVID-19 samples. T cells, B-cell-depleted T cells, or PBMCs provided the cDNA or gDNA that served as material.

Study processing details: Reference gene primers were amplified, and this amplification served to estimate nucleated cell counts. The repertoire was sequenced with immunoSEQ multiplex PCR; TCRdb's copy has only in-frame clones and lacks some. Clone size and the V and J calls come from that table; the DNA yielded D and trimming. The table has about 220,000 clones, around 88% seen once. The CDR3 loop spans 14 amino acids. Between the trimmed V and J ends, which lost 4 bases and 4 bases, there was a span of 12 bases. Germline V CDR1 and CDR2: ENHRY, SYGVKD. The TCR was taken from a woman aged 50 to 60 with acute or convalescent COVID-19. Material: peripheral blood. The chain carries TRBV10-3 and TRBJ2-3, with a possible D match to TRBD2 (7 bases). Here the CDR3 DNA reads TGTGCCATCAGTGGCGAAGGGGGGGCAGATACGCAGTATTTT. Protein sequence: CAISGEGGADTQYF.